A selection of T cell receptor beta chains follows, all from one sample in a study of monozygotic twins with cystic fibrosis. Repertoires were generated with immunoSEQ multiplex PCR, while TCRdb's copy carries only in-frame clones and drops some. The sample holds about 15,000 clones, about 85% seen once. The sample was blood. The receptors come from a boy aged 10-17 years with cystic fibrosis. Each CDR3 is given with its conserved first and last residue. D genes are given only for firm matches. A row's size may be missing; if present it is once, few, many or a size class.

d_gene: TRBD2; v_gene: TRBV9; abundance: NA; len: 15; j_gene: TRBJ2-5; CDR3aa: CASSQRGLAMETQYF; CDR3nt: TGTGCCAGCAGCCAGAGGGGACTAGCGATGGAGACCCAGTACTTC
d_gene: TRBD1; v_gene: TRBV18; abundance: NA; len: 14; j_gene: TRBJ1-1; CDR3aa: CASSPQDRDTEAFF; CDR3nt: TGTGCCAGCTCACCACAGGACAGGGACACTGAAGCTTTCTTT
d_gene: NA; v_gene: TRBV27; abundance: NA; len: 15; j_gene: TRBJ1-5; CDR3aa: CASSVTRGSNQPQHF; CDR3nt: TGTGCCAGCAGTGTGACACGGGGTAGCAATCAGCCCCAGCATTTT
d_gene: NA; v_gene: TRBV7-9; abundance: NA; len: 17; j_gene: TRBJ1-2; CDR3aa: CASSLAGGPPTIYGYTF; CDR3nt: TGTGCCAGCAGCTTAGCGGGGGGTCCACCGACGATCTATGGCTACACCTTC
d_gene: TRBD1; v_gene: TRBV7-8; abundance: NA; len: 18; j_gene: TRBJ1-6; CDR3aa: CASSPRGHPSSYNSPLHF; CDR3nt: TGTGCCAGCAGCCCGAGGGGGCACCCGAGCTCCTATAATTCACCCCTCCACTTT
d_gene: TRBD1; v_gene: TRBV11-3; abundance: NA; len: 15; j_gene: TRBJ2-2; CDR3aa: CASCLGQGDTGELFF; CDR3nt: TGTGCCAGCTGCCTAGGACAGGGTGACACCGGGGAGCTGTTTTTT
d_gene: NA; v_gene: TRBV5-6; abundance: once; len: 14; j_gene: TRBJ1-3; CDR3aa: CASSFGFSGNTIYF; CDR3nt: TGTGCCAGCAGCTTCGGGTTCTCTGGAAACACCATATATTTT
d_gene: TRBD2; v_gene: TRBV5-1; abundance: NA; len: 18; j_gene: TRBJ2-1; CDR3aa: CASSLGSSGPRGYNEQFF; CDR3nt: TGCGCCAGCAGCTTGGGTTCTAGCGGGCCCCGTGGGTACAATGAGCAGTTCTTC
d_gene: NA; v_gene: TRBV30; abundance: NA; len: 13; j_gene: TRBJ1-5; CDR3aa: CAWSKGGNQPQHF; CDR3nt: TGTGCCTGGAGTAAAGGGGGCAATCAGCCCCAGCATTTT
d_gene: NA; v_gene: TRBV7-3; abundance: NA; len: 14; j_gene: TRBJ2-7; CDR3aa: CASSLMPDSYEQYF; CDR3nt: TGTGCCAGCAGCTTAATGCCGGACTCCTACGAGCAGTACTTC
d_gene: TRBD1; v_gene: TRBV5-1; abundance: NA; len: 15; j_gene: TRBJ2-1; CDR3aa: CASSLGTGTYNEQFF; CDR3nt: TGCGCCAGCAGCTTGGGGACAGGGACGTACAATGAGCAGTTCTTC
d_gene: NA; v_gene: TRBV30; abundance: NA; len: 12; j_gene: TRBJ1-1; CDR3aa: CAWSEGVGEAFF; CDR3nt: TGTGCCTGGAGCGAGGGTGTGGGAGAAGCTTTCTTT
d_gene: TRBD2; v_gene: TRBV9; abundance: once; len: 16; j_gene: TRBJ2-3; CDR3aa: CASSGGTSGRTDTQYF; CDR3nt: TGTGCCAGCAGCGGCGGGACTAGCGGGAGAACAGATACGCAGTATTTT
d_gene: NA; v_gene: TRBV7-2; abundance: NA; len: 14; j_gene: TRBJ1-1; CDR3aa: CASSLWGLNTEAFF; CDR3nt: TGTGCCAGCAGCTTATGGGGGCTGAACACTGAAGCTTTCTTT
d_gene: NA; v_gene: TRBV7-6; abundance: few; len: 16; j_gene: TRBJ1-2; CDR3aa: CASSLYQGPGDYGYTF; CDR3nt: TGTGCCAGCAGCCTCTATCAGGGACCCGGGGACTATGGCTACACCTTC
d_gene: TRBD2; v_gene: TRBV7-7; abundance: NA; len: 15; j_gene: TRBJ2-1; CDR3aa: CASSLAGGQNNEQFF; CDR3nt: TGTGCTAGCAGTTTAGCGGGGGGTCAAAACAATGAGCAGTTCTTC